Below, 30 T cell receptor beta chains from the same sample are listed, as sequenced in a study of T cell repertoires in cytomegalovirus infection (dated by TCRdb to about 2019). Instrument on record: Illumina HiSeq 1500. The raw public data were reprocessed by TCRdb itself: fastp quality trimming at Q25, MiXCR clonotype calling, in-frame beta chains only. Entries are consolidated by CDR3 protein sequence, retaining the most common genes and DNA. The sample table records nearly 450,000 distinct CDR3 sequences; approximately 31% of these occur just once. Roughly 13% of the sample belongs to the ten largest clones. Sequenced sample: PBMCs. The receptor set was obtained from a human donor in good health (CMV status not recorded). Some clones in this sample may be carry-over from other donors' samples.

The gene calls are TRBV5-6 and TRBJ2-1; D remains unclear. CDR3 size: 16 residues. With 3 bases removed from V and 8 bases from J, the gap between germline ends came to 21 bases. Germline values: CDR1 SGHDT, CDR2 YYEEEE. CDR3 sequence: CASSSTRGASADEQFF. The CDR3 DNA reads as TGTGCCAGCAGCTCAACTCGCGGAGCATCTGCGGATGAGCAGTTCTTC.

The gene calls are TRBV29-1 and TRBJ2-2, with D perhaps matching TRBD2 (7 bases). The CDR3 length is 15 residues. CDR1 is SQVTM and CDR2 is ANQGSEA in the germline V gene. Trimming shortened V by 4 bases and J by 3 bases, and 15 bases separated the two germline ends. The CDR3 spells CSVAWGGPDTGELFF. CDR3 nucleotide sequence: TGCAGCGTTGCTTGGGGGGGGCCCGACACCGGGGAGCTGTTTTTT.

Only a few counts were recorded for this clonotype. The chain has TRBV20-1 and TRBJ2-7; possibly TRBD2 for D (5 bases). Trimming stripped 0 bases from V and 7 bases from J, with 19 bases between. CDR1 DFQATT and CDR2 SNEGSKA come from the germline V gene (reference sequence). The CDR3 has 15 residues. CDR3 sequence: CSARELSAATGEQYF. CDR3 in DNA: TGCAGTGCTAGAGAACTTTCGGCGGCCACGGGAGAGCAGTACTTC.

At least ten counts were recorded for this clonotype. The chain joins TRBV6-5 to TRBJ2-3, with D perhaps matching TRBD1 (7 bases). Trimming left V 3 bases short and J 1 base short, with 17 bases between. The CDR3 has 17 residues. The germline V gene has CDR1 MNHEY and CDR2 SVGAGI. CDR3 in DNA: TGTGCCAGCAGTTATCAGGGGGGCCGTTGGGGCACAGATACGCAGTATTTT. Protein sequence: CASSYQGGRWGTDTQYF.

There are a few counts of this clonotype. The chain recombines TRBV28 with TRBJ2-1; 7 positions agree with TRBD2. This CDR3 region has 16 residues. After removal of 3 bases from V and 8 bases from J, the junction contained 13 bases not matched to a gene. Germline V CDR1 and CDR2: MDHEN, SYDVKM. The CDR3 DNA is TGTGCCAGCAGTTTGAGCCTGGAGCGGGGAGTGGATGAGCAGTTCTTC. Its protein product is CASSLSLERGVDEQFF.

This clonotype occurred many times. V gene TRBV7-8 combines with J gene TRBJ1-6; D not resolved. V dropped 5 bases and J dropped 7 bases, with 27 bases sitting between them. Germline values: CDR1 SGHVS, CDR2 FQNEAQ. The CDR3 loop spans 19 amino acids. CDR3 amino acids: CASSQALTPGIVFNSPLHF. CDR3 bases: TGTGCCAGCAGCCAGGCCCTAACACCAGGAATAGTGTTCAATTCACCCCTCCACTTT.

This clonotype turned up a few times. The rearrangement uses TRBV20-1 and TRBJ2-7; tentatively, D is TRBD1 or TRBD2 (5 bases each). The V end was cut by 6 bases, the J end by 0 bases, with 15 bases between. The V gene's germline CDR1 is DFQATT and CDR2 SNEGSKA (reference sequence). The CDR3 is 14 residues long. CDR3: CSATRGPSSYEQYF. In nucleotides, the CDR3 is TGCAGTGCAACACGGGGCCCTAGCTCCTACGAGCAGTACTTC.

This clonotype has a handful of counts. The chain couples TRBV7-9 to TRBJ2-5, with a possible D match to TRBD1 (6 bases). V lost 5 bases and J 5 bases, leaving 9 bases between the germline ends. The CDR3 is 12 residues long. From germline, CDR1 is SEHNR and CDR2 FQNEAQ (reference sequence). The CDR3 region is CASSPGDETQYF. The CDR3 DNA follows: TGTGCCAGCAGCCCAGGGGACGAGACCCAGTACTTC.

In this sample, this clonotype turned up a few times. V usage is TRBV24-1 and J usage is TRBJ2-5; D gene unclear. The CDR3 is 18 residues long. With 3 bases removed from V and 0 bases from J, the gap between germline ends came to 19 bases. Germline V gene sequence: CDR1 KGHDR, CDR2 SFDVKD. The CDR3 loop is CATSDPWTSRQNQETQYF. The CDR3 region has the DNA TGTGCCACCAGTGATCCATGGACCTCACGCCAGAACCAAGAGACCCAGTACTTC.

The chain uses TRBV29-1 and TRBJ2-1; perhaps D is TRBD1 or TRBD2 (5 bases each). The CDR3 length is 13 residues. The germline gives CDR1 SQVTM, CDR2 ANQGSEA. V lost 6 bases to trimming and J lost 7 bases, with 16 bases between them. The CDR3 sequence: CSVLFGTTNEQFF. CDR3 bases: TGCAGCGTCCTATTTGGGACCACGAATGAGCAGTTCTTC.

This chain links TRBV12-3 or TRBV12-4 with TRBJ2-7; 7 nucleotides match TRBD1. J was trimmed by 3 bases and V by 5 bases; bases with no gene match: 19. This CDR3 contains 18 residues. Here the CDR3 reads CASSPPRDRLLGNYEQYF. CDR3 coding DNA: TGTGCCAGCAGTCCCCCCCGGGACAGATTACTTGGAAACTACGAGCAGTACTTC.

This rearrangement joins TRBV20-1 to TRBJ2-5; possible D gene TRBD1, 6 bases. Germline V lookup: CDR1 DFQATT, CDR2 SNEGSKA (reference sequence). The CDR3 extends over 14 amino acids. The V end lost 2 bases, the J end lost 4 bases, and 14 bases lay between the germline ends. The CDR3 nucleotides are TGCAGTGCTAGAAGGGGGTGGGGCACAGAGACCCAGTACTTC. This gives the protein CSARRGWGTETQYF.

The chain is built from TRBV6-5 and TRBJ1-5; TRBD1 is a possible D gene (5 bases). This CDR3 is built from 15 residues. CDR1 is MNHEY, CDR2 SVGAGI, per germline. Trimming left V 6 bases short and J 0 bases short, with 12 bases between. Here the CDR3 reads CASRAGILSNQPQHF. Written as DNA, the CDR3 is TGTGCCAGCAGGGCAGGGATTCTTAGCAATCAGCCCCAGCATTTT.

In its sample, this clonotype was seen a few times. This rearrangement joins TRBV7-2 to TRBJ2-1, with 12 bases aligning to TRBD2. J lost 0 bases, V lost 4 bases, and 4 bases had no gene match. The CDR3 is 17 amino acids. Germline V gene lookup returns CDR1 SGHTA and CDR2 FQGNSA. CDR3 in amino acids: CASSSTSGGRSYNEQFF. CDR3 bases: TGTGCCAGCAGCTCGACTAGCGGGGGACGCTCCTACAATGAGCAGTTCTTC.

This clonotype was picked up one time. The chain is built from TRBV19 and TRBJ1-5, with D maybe TRBD1 (5 bases). The CDR3 has 14 residues. The V gene lost 2 bases and the J gene lost 5 bases, with 10 bases spanning the gap. Germline V gene lookup returns CDR1 LNHDA and CDR2 SQIVND (reference sequence). CDR3 nucleotides: TGTGCCAGTAGTATACGGGGGGGATATCAGCCCCAGCATTTT. It encodes CASSIRGGYQPQHF.

This clonotype was seen a few times. This chain connects TRBV6-1 to TRBJ2-3; 7 bases align to TRBD2. J lost 3 bases, V lost 10 bases, and 13 bases had no gene match. The CDR3 length is 15 residues. CDR1 is MNHNS, CDR2 SASEGT, per germline. The CDR3 loop reads CATLYGGVATDTQYF. The CDR3 nucleotides are TGTGCCACCTTGTATGGGGGGGTCGCGACAGATACGCAGTATTTT.

This clonotype was picked up many times. The CDR3, as DNA: TGTGCCAGCAGCCCAACCGGGACAGAGAACTATGGCTACACCTTC. Encoded protein: CASSPTGTENYGYTF. The chain recombines TRBV7-9 with TRBJ1-2; TRBD1 matches 7 bases. Losses at the gene ends were 5 bases for V and 2 bases for J; bases not matched to a gene: 8. The germline CDR1 and CDR2 sequences are SEHNR and FQNEAQ (reference sequence). CDR3 length: 15 amino acids.

This clonotype was seen ten or more times. The V and J genes are TRBV5-1 and TRBJ2-7, with unresolved D. V gave up 0 bases and J gave up 2 bases, with 9 bases separating them. CDR3 length: 14 residues. CDR1 and CDR2 (germline): SGHRS, YFSETQ. In DNA, the CDR3 is TGCGCCAGCAGCTTGGTCGTGTCCCCCTACGAGCAGTACTTC. Translated, it gives CASSLVVSPYEQYF.

The chain is built from TRBV12-3 or TRBV12-4 and TRBJ2-2; D not resolved. This CDR3 spans 12 amino acids. Trimming shortened V by 8 bases and J by 6 bases, and 10 bases separated the two germline ends. The CDR3 is CASCDSPGELFF. The CDR3, as DNA: TGTGCCAGCTGCGACTCCCCCGGGGAGCTGTTTTTT.

V and J are TRBV5-1 and TRBJ1-2; no clear D. The CDR3 spans 14 residues. The germline gives CDR1 SGHRS, CDR2 YFSETQ. V shed 0 bases and J shed 5 bases, with 11 bases lying between them. CDR3 sequence: CASSLEGSGYGYTF. The CDR3 nucleotides are TGCGCCAGCAGCTTGGAGGGATCGGGGTATGGCTACACCTTC.

The gene calls are TRBV27 and TRBJ1-4; the match to TRBD1 covers 8 bases. Trimming at V came to 3 bases and at J to 8 bases, leaving 8 bases not matched to a gene. The V gene's germline CDR1 is MNHEY and CDR2 SMNVEV (reference sequence). CDR3 size: 15 residues. For the CDR3, the DNA is TGTGCCAGCAGTTTCCTCGGGACAGGTGGCGAAAAACTGTTTTTT. It yields the protein CASSFLGTGGEKLFF.

This clonotype came up many times. The V gene is TRBV11-2, the J gene TRBJ2-2; D unclear. V was cut by 4 bases and J by 0 bases, with 3 bases left in between. The CDR3 has 13 amino acids. Germline CDR1 and CDR2: SGHAT and FQNNGV. The CDR3 coding sequence is TGTGCCAGCAGCTCCTCGAACACCGGGGAGCTGTTTTTT. Amino acids: CASSSSNTGELFF. Full variable domain (missing parts from reference TRBV11-2 and TRBJ2-2): EAGVAQSPRYKIIEKRQSVAFWCNPISGHATLYWYQQILGQGPKLLIQFQNNGVVDDSQLPKDRFSAERLKGVDSTLKIQPAKLEDSAVYLCASSSSNTGELFFGEGSRLTVL.

J is TRBJ1-6 and V is TRBV7-2; D possibly corresponds to TRBD1 (5 bases). Between the trimmed V and J ends, which lost 6 bases and 13 bases, there was a span of 19 bases. The germline V gene encodes CDR1 SGHTA and CDR2 FQGNSA. The CDR3 covers 14 residues. CDR3 nucleotide sequence: TGTGCCAGCAGAATGTCAGAGGTCGGGGGGCCCCTCCACTTT. It specifies CASRMSEVGGPLHF.

As to this clonotype: Germline is not matched at one junction end, which may reflect a read error. The gene calls are TRBV28 and TRBJ1-1; possible D gene TRBD1, 5 bases. Germline loops: CDR1 MDHEN, CDR2 SYDVKM. The CDR3 consists of 14 residues. The CDR3 is CASTLMGGGTEALF. The CDR3 nucleotides read TGTGCCAGCACCCTGATGGGGGGGGGGACTGAAGCTTTATTT.

This clonotype was counted a few times. The chain recombines TRBV29-1 with TRBJ2-3, with TRBD2 as a possible D gene (5 bases). Between the trimmed V and J ends, which lost 2 bases and 5 bases, there was a span of 17 bases. Germline CDR1 and CDR2: SQVTM and ANQGSEA. The CDR3 has 15 residues. The CDR3 nucleotides are TGCAGCGTTGAACGTACTAGGACCCTAGGAGATACGCAGTATTTT. Protein product: CSVERTRTLGDTQYF.

The chain has TRBV9 and TRBJ1-5, with D uncertain. Trimming took off 0 bases at V and 2 bases at J, with 9 bases between the two ends. Germline V gene data show CDR1 as SGDLS and CDR2 as YYNGEE. This CDR3 has 15 residues. The CDR3 nucleotides read TGTGCCAGCAGCGTAGGTGGGTACGGCAATCAGCCCCAGCATTTT. This codes for CASSVGGYGNQPQHF.

The rearrangement joins TRBV7-3 to TRBJ2-1; the match to TRBD2 covers 9 bases. J was trimmed by 10 bases and V by 5 bases; bases with no gene match: 12. There are 15 residues in the CDR3. Germline assignment: CDR1 SGHTA and CDR2 FQGTGA. The CDR3 DNA sequence: TGTGCCAGCAGCCCCGGGGGATGGCGGGGGGGGGAGCAGTTCTTC. Translated: CASSPGGWRGGEQFF.

This clonotype was seen more than once but under ten times. J is TRBJ2-3 and V is TRBV29-1, with D hard to call. The CDR3 covers 12 residues. Germline V lookup: CDR1 SQVTM, CDR2 ANQGSEA. Trimming cost V 4 bases and J 0 bases, with 5 bases left between them. The CDR3 nucleotides are TGCAGCGTTGCGGAGAGCACAGATACGCAGTATTTT. This encodes CSVAESTDTQYF.

Only a few counts were recorded for this clonotype. The chain uses TRBV7-2 and TRBJ1-1, with D perhaps TRBD1 (5 bases). This CDR3 spans 12 amino acids. The V gene's germline CDR1 is SGHTA and CDR2 FQGNSA. The V gene lost 5 bases and the J gene lost 8 bases, with 12 bases spanning the gap. The CDR3 DNA sequence: TGTGCCAGCAGCCACACAGAGGGGGAAGCTTTCTTT. Translation: CASSHTEGEAFF. The full variable domain, its missing parts supplied by reference TRBV7-2 and TRBJ1-1, is GAGVSQSPSNKVTEKGKDVELRCDPISGHTALYWYRQSLGQGLEFLIYFQGNSAPDKSGLPSDRFSAERTGGSVSTLTIQRTQQEDSAVYLCASSHTEGEAFFGQGTRLTVV.

The chain combines TRBV7-9 with TRBJ1-2; no firm D call. V gave up 5 bases and J gave up 4 bases, with 11 bases separating them. This CDR3 is 13 amino acids long. Germline CDR1 is SEHNR and CDR2 is FQNEAQ (reference sequence). This CDR3 is CASSEWEIYGYTF. As DNA, the CDR3 is TGTGCCAGCAGCGAATGGGAAATCTATGGCTACACCTTC.